The 17 T cell receptor beta chains presented below share a single source sample, sequenced in a study of blood T cells in healthy people across ages. The use of a sample-barcoded 5' primer and a J-beta primer mix characterized a second PCR of about 6 to 12 cycles. From the 5' RACE reads, TCRdb called clonotypes with MiXCR, one entry per CDR3 protein. The profile shows hundreds of thousands of distinct CDR3 sequences, 20% to 25% of them singletons. Sequences were obtained from blood. Source of these receptors: a man between 65 and 85 years old in good health.

Judged by abundance, this clonotype is medium-sized. The chain carries TRBV28 and TRBJ2-2; the D gene is possibly TRBD1 (6 bases). This CDR3 contains 11 residues. Between the trimmed V and J ends, which lost 10 bases and 9 bases, there was a span of 12 bases. In germline, CDR1 is MDHEN, CDR2 SYDVKM. The CDR3 DNA reads TGTGCCACAGATGGGGGCCGGGAGCTGTTTTTT. Translated, it gives CATDGGRELFF.

A word on this clonotype: One end of the junction fails to match germline, which may point to a read error. The V and J genes are TRBV3-1 and TRBJ2-7; TRBD2 matches 7 bases. The CDR3 covers 16 residues. In germline, CDR1 is LGHDT, CDR2 YNNKEL (reference sequence). For the CDR3, the DNA is TGTGCCAGCAGCCAAGAAGGAGGGAGGGCCTACAATGAGCGGTTCTTC. Amino acid sequence: CASSQEGGRAYNERFF.

There are a few counts of this clonotype. The V and J genes are TRBV15 and TRBJ2-1; the D is unclear. Germline V lookup: CDR1 LNHNV, CDR2 YYDKDF (reference sequence). The CDR3 loop spans 15 amino acids. Trimming stripped 0 bases from V and 6 bases from J, with 12 bases between. Here the CDR3 reads CATSREVVGPNEQFF. CDR3 sequence (DNA): TGTGCCACCAGCAGAGAGGTCGTGGGCCCCAATGAGCAGTTCTTC. The full variable domain, its missing parts supplied by reference TRBV15 and TRBJ2-1, is DAMVIQNPRYQVTQFGKPVTLSCSQTLNHNVMYWYQQKSSQAPKLLFHYYDKDFNNEADTPDNFQSRRPNTSFCFLDIRSPGLGDTAMYLCATSREVVGPNEQFFGPGTRLTVL.

A remark on this clonotype: A read error may account for a junction end that differs from germline. This sequence joins TRBV7-2 and TRBJ2-2, with TRBD2 identical over 10 bases. Per the germline V gene, CDR1 is SGHTA and CDR2 is FQGNSA. The length of the CDR3 is 19 residues. The CDR3, as DNA: TGTGCCTGCAGCCTACGAGGGGGAGTGGCTAGCGGGAGAAACGGGGAGCTGTTTTTT. Translation gives CACSLRGGVASGRNGELFF.

The genes are TRBV20-1 and TRBJ1-1, with TRBD1 matching over 9 bases. Germline values: CDR1 DFQATT, CDR2 SNEGSKA (reference sequence). The CDR3 contains 15 residues. V shed 6 bases and J 4 bases; nucleotides not matched to a gene: 12. The CDR3 DNA reads as TGCAGTGCCGTCCCGGGACAGGGTTCGGGCACTGAAGCTTTCTTT. It specifies CSAVPGQGSGTEAFF.

The chain is built from TRBV7-9 and TRBJ2-1; 14 nucleotides match TRBD2. Trimming took 4 bases from V and 9 from J; bases not matched to a gene: 8. This CDR3 is 16 amino acids long. CDR1 is SEHNR, CDR2 FQNEAQ, per germline (reference sequence). CDR3 sequence: CASSSTGTSGRAEQFF. The CDR3 DNA is TGTGCCAGCAGCTCCACCGGGACTAGCGGGAGAGCTGAGCAGTTCTTC.

This clonotype was observed a handful of times. The J gene is TRBJ2-5, the V gene TRBV20-1, with TRBD1 matching 9 bases. Germline V gene data show CDR1 as DFQATT and CDR2 as SNEGSKA (reference sequence). Losses at the gene ends were 6 bases for V and 4 bases for J; bases not matched to a gene: 3. The CDR3 is made up of 12 amino acids. The CDR3 sequence: CSARTGAETQYF. Written as DNA, the CDR3 is TGCAGTGCCAGGACAGGGGCAGAGACCCAGTACTTC.

Notes on this clonotype: Germline and junction disagree at one end, which may indicate a read error. The J gene is TRBJ2-7, the V gene TRBV5-5; D could derive from TRBD1 or TRBD2 (6 bases each). Per the germline V gene, CDR1 is SGHKS and CDR2 is YYEKEE (reference sequence). This CDR3 region has 15 residues. CDR3 loop: CASSLAGGQTYEQYF. The CDR3 DNA reads TGCGCCAGCAGCTTGGCCGGGGGACAAACCTACGAGCAGTACTTC.

The rearrangement joins TRBV9 to TRBJ2-5, with 7 bases matching TRBD1. CDR3 length: 15 residues. The ends lost 0 bases at V and 5 bases at J; junction bases unmatched: 7. Germline CDR1 and CDR2: SGDLS and YYNGEE. The CDR3: CASSVADRVGETQYF. DNA of the CDR3: TGTGCCAGCAGCGTAGCCGACAGGGTCGGCGAGACCCAGTACTTC.

V and J are TRBV5-1 and TRBJ1-6, with TRBD1 matching over 7 bases. The CDR3 is made up of 14 amino acids. V gave up 2 bases and J gave up 7 bases; unmatched junction bases: 3. Per the germline V gene, CDR1 is SGHRS and CDR2 is YFSETQ. In nucleotides, the CDR3 is TGCGCCAGCAGCTTCCAGGGGGAAAATTCACCCCTCCACTTT. This codes for CASSFQGENSPLHF. Full variable domain (rest looked up from reference TRBV5-1 and TRBJ1-6): KAGVTQTPRYLIKTRGQQVTLSCSPISGHRSVSWYQQTPGQGLQFLFEYFSETQRNKGNFPGRFSGRQFSNSRSEMNVSTLELGDSALYLCASSFQGENSPLHFGNGTRLTVT.

This clonotype occurred a few times. J is TRBJ2-3 and V is TRBV6-2 or TRBV6-3, with D perhaps TRBD2 (5 bases). The CDR3 is made up of 13 amino acids. Germline-derived CDR1 and CDR2 are MNHEY and SVGEGT. Trimming stripped 2 bases from V and 5 bases from J, with 8 bases between. CDR3 coding DNA: TGTGCCAGCAGTTACGTGGGAGTAGATACGCAGTATTTT. This encodes CASSYVGVDTQYF.

This chain links TRBV7-8 with TRBJ2-5; no definite D call. The closer fit of TRBJ2-7 to the DNA end suggests the J call may be wrong. The CDR3 is 15 amino acids. Germline V CDR1 and CDR2: SGHVS, FQNEAQ. The CDR3 DNA reads as TGTGCCAGCAGCTTAACACAGACTCCATCCTACGAGCAGTACTTC. Its protein product is CASSLTQTPSYEQYF.

CDR3 residues: CSATTPSVGEYF. The CDR3 DNA reads as TGCAGTGCTACTACCCCTAGCGTGGGGGAGTACTTC. The chain employs TRBV20-1 and TRBJ2-4; TRBD2 is a possible D gene (6 bases). Germline V CDR1 and CDR2: DFQATT, SNEGSKA (reference sequence). CDR3 length: 12 residues. V lost 4 bases and J lost 14, with 18 bases in between.

The chain combines TRBV10-1 with TRBJ2-5; D gene ambiguous. The DNA end favors TRBJ2-1, so the J call may be wrong. CDR1 WNHNN and CDR2 SYGVQD come from the germline V gene (reference sequence). The CDR3 sequence is 14 residues long. The CDR3 spells CASSASGANNEQFF. DNA for the CDR3: TGCGCCAGCAGTGCCTCGGGTGCGAACAATGAGCAGTTCTTC.

This clonotype turned up a few times. The chain is built from TRBV9 and TRBJ2-7; 7 positions agree with TRBD2. The CDR3 loop spans 14 amino acids. V was clipped by 2 bases and J by 5 bases; unmatched bases: 7. CDR1 and CDR2 from the germline V gene are SGDLS and YYNGEE. As DNA, the CDR3 is TGTGCCAGCAGCGTCGGGCTAGCGGCCAACGAGCAGTACTTC. It yields the protein CASSVGLAANEQYF.

This clonotype was observed a few times. The CDR3 nucleotides read TGTGCCAGCAGTGAGACCGCGAATTCGCAATACGAGCAGTACTTC. The encoded protein is CASSETANSQYEQYF. The V and J genes are TRBV6-1 and TRBJ2-7; no firm D call. V shed 3 bases and J shed 4 bases, with 16 bases lying between them. The CDR3 loop spans 15 amino acids. Germline CDR1 and CDR2: MNHNS and SASEGT.

The chain uses TRBV7-2 and TRBJ2-3; perhaps TRBD2 as D (6 bases). Trimming shortened V by 2 bases and J by 4 bases, and 13 bases separated the two germline ends. CDR1 is SGHTA and CDR2 is FQGNSA in the germline V gene. The CDR3 loop spans 15 amino acids. CDR3 DNA: TGTGCCAGCAGCTTACTCACGGGAGCCCCAGATACGCAGTATTTT. Protein: CASSLLTGAPDTQYF.